This TCR beta chain was observed in a study of cytomegalovirus exposure and HLA in healthy donors. The V gene end was trimmed by 2 bases and the J gene end by 3 bases; junction bases not matched to a gene: 4. CDR3 size: 16 residues. Germline V gives CDR1 MGHRA, CDR2 YSYEKL. Primers: 60 Vbeta forward and 13 Jbeta reverse. Assay used: immunoSEQ multiplex PCR; TCRdb lists only in-frame clones, some missing. Of about 140,000 clones in the sample, 75% to 85% were seen once. V and J are TRBV4-1 and TRBJ2-7, with TRBD2 matching over 13 bases. The clonotype was recovered from a man aged 45-60 years in good health and CMV-seronegative. The sample comprised PBMCs. The CDR3 DNA sequence: TGCGCCAGCAGCCAAAGACTAGCGGGGGGTTTCTACGAGCAGTACTTC. It encodes CASSQRLAGGFYEQYF.